This TCR beta chain was captured by sequencing in a study of blood T cell repertoires in COVID-19. Background on the study: Whether acute or convalescent, the COVID-19 samples came from the United States, Italy and Spain. Sources were T cells, B-cell-depleted T cells, or PBMCs; the material itself was cDNA or gDNA.

Per the original methods: Cell counts per sample came from amplifying reference gene primers. Some clones are missing from TCRdb's copy, which holds only in-frame ones; the method was immunoSEQ multiplex PCR. V and J calls and clone size are copied from that table; D and trimming were computed from the DNA. The sample yields about 120,000 clones, 90% seen once. V was pared by 0 bases and J by 0 bases, with 5 bases of the junction left unmatched. The CDR3 totals 16 residues. Germline-derived CDR1 and CDR2 are LNHNV and YYDKDF (reference sequence). The sequence derives from a human donor with active COVID-19. The donor label of this sample is uncertain. The sample was peripheral blood. The chain recombines TRBV15 with TRBJ2-7; 7 positions match TRBD1. This CDR3 reads CATSRDLGTASYEQYF. CDR3 nucleotides: TGTGCCACCAGCAGAGATCTTGGGACAGCCTCCTACGAGCAGTACTTC.